The 12 T cell receptor beta chains presented below share a single source sample, sequenced in a study of T cell clonality in common variable immunodeficiency. The repertoire was sequenced with immunoSEQ multiplex PCR; TCRdb's copy has only in-frame clones and lacks some. The sample is made up of 30,000 to 40,000 clones, none counted only once. Material: peripheral blood mononuclear cells. These receptors all stem from a person aged 18-70 years in good health.

This clone occurred many times. The read halts 3 residues ahead of the CDR3 end, with the missing end drawn from the germline J gene. The rearrangement joins TRBV5-8 to TRBJ1-1, with D unresolved. The V gene's germline CDR1 is SGHTS and CDR2 YDEGEE. The CDR3 loop spans 15 amino acids. V was pared by 0 bases and J by 5 bases, with 14 bases between. The CDR3 loop is CASSLGLVGETEAFF. The CDR3 bases that were read are TGTGCCAGCAGCTTGGGGCTGGTCGGGGAAACTGAA.

The table lists this clone with many counts. The read gets to within 3 residues of the CDR3 end, and the germline J gene fills in the rest. The V and J genes are TRBV11-2 and TRBJ2-5; D call uncertain. The germline gives CDR1 SGHAT, CDR2 FQNNGV. V was pared by 2 bases and J by 5 bases, with 9 bases between. The CDR3 is 13 amino acids. The CDR3 spells CASSLLPVETQYF. The part of the CDR3 DNA that was read is TGTGCCAGCAGCTTATTGCCAGTGGAGACC.

This clone appeared many times. The read is 3 residues too short to cover the CDR3 end, so that end is filled in from the germline J gene. V usage is TRBV6-2 or TRBV6-3 and J usage is TRBJ2-1; D might be TRBD2 (5 bases). V was clipped by 6 bases and J by 5 bases, with 11 bases between them. Germline loops: CDR1 MNHEY, CDR2 SVGEGT. The length of the CDR3 is 13 residues. CDR3 DNA (partial): TGTGCCAGCAGAAATTGGACTGACAATGAG. Protein product: CASRNWTDNE. The complete CDR3 reads CASRNWTDNEQFF.

At least ten counts were recorded for this clone. The read finishes 3 residues shy of the CDR3 end, and the germline J gene is used to complete it. The chain joins TRBV20-1 to TRBJ2-3; 12 nucleotides agree with TRBD2. The CDR3 is made up of 16 amino acids. Germline V gene sequence: CDR1 DFQATT, CDR2 SNEGSKA (reference sequence). The J segment lost 3 bases and the V segment lost 6 bases, leaving 10 bases of the junction unmatched. CDR3 sequence reads: CSARWASGGATDTQYF. CDR3 bases read: TGCAGTGCCCGTTGGGCTAGCGGGGGGGCGACAGATACG.

Many counts were recorded for this clone. Coverage ceases 3 residues before the CDR3 finishes, and the germline J gene fills in the end. The rearrangement links TRBV15 to TRBJ1-2, with 9 bases fitting TRBD1. J gave up 4 bases and V 5 bases, and 2 bases lay outside the gene matches. The CDR3 spans 13 residues. Germline values: CDR1 LNHNV, CDR2 YYDKDF (reference sequence). Here the CDR3 reads CATSQDRGYGYTF. The sequenced part of the CDR3 DNA is TGTGCCACCAGCCAGGACAGGGGCTATGGC.

This clone was detected ten times or more. From the germline J gene comes the end of the CDR3, since the read stops 3 residues before it. The gene calls are TRBV20-1 and TRBJ2-2; 12 bases are a match to TRBD2. The CDR3 consists of 16 residues. Germline trimming cut 6 bases from V and 5 bases from J; bases unmatched to any gene: 10. Germline assignment: CDR1 DFQATT and CDR2 SNEGSKA (reference sequence). CDR3 protein: CSALTSGRPWTGELFF. The CDR3 DNA, read in part, is TGCAGTGCCCTTACTAGCGGGAGGCCGTGGACCGGGGAG.

This clone occurred many times. The read ends 3 residues early relative to the CDR3; the germline J gene fills the gap. The rearrangement uses TRBV10-1 and TRBJ2-1; 11 nucleotides line up with TRBD2. Germline V gene data show CDR1 as WNHNN and CDR2 as SYGVQD (reference sequence). This CDR3 has 18 amino acids. The V and J ends lost 7 bases and 2 bases, in that order; junction bases with no gene match: 13. CDR3 DNA, as far as it was read: TGCGCCAGCACCTCACTAGCGGGGGACCGGAACGCCTACAATGAG. It specifies CASTSLAGDRNAYNE. The whole CDR3 sequence is CASTSLAGDRNAYNEQFF.

This clone was seen at least ten times. The missing CDR3 end, 3 residues past where the read stops, is filled in from the germline J gene. The chain employs TRBV5-5 and TRBJ2-3; D ambiguous. Trimming left V 0 bases short and J 6 bases short, with 11 bases between. CDR1 and CDR2 (germline): SGHKS, YYEKEE (reference sequence). The CDR3 extends over 14 amino acids. CDR3: CASSLVAGLDTQYF. CDR3 DNA, as far as it was read: TGTGCCAGCAGCTTGGTAGCCGGGTTGGATACG.

This clone was seen repeatedly, ten times or more. A single base separates this from a much larger clone, so it may be a read error. The part of the CDR3 DNA that was read is TGTGCCAGCAGTTCGAGGGGGACGGGCAATCAGCCG. It codes for CASSSRGTGNQP. From start to end, the CDR3 is CASSSRGTGNQPQYF. The chain uses TRBV6-2 or TRBV6-3 and TRBJ2-3; tentatively, D is TRBD1 (6 bases). The sequenced fragment ends 3 residues before the CDR3 boundary, so the rest is inferred from the germline J gene. The CDR3 totals 15 residues. Looked up from germline, CDR1 is MNHEY and CDR2 is SVGEGT.

This clone came up many times. The read ends 3 residues shy of where the CDR3 ends; the end is completed using the germline J gene. The chain recombines TRBV19 with TRBJ2-1; TRBD2 agrees at 7 bases. This CDR3 contains 13 residues. Germline-derived CDR1 and CDR2 are LNHDA and SQIVND (reference sequence). With 6 bases clipped from V and 9 bases from J, the junction kept 8 bases outside the gene matches. The CDR3 loop reads CASRPGLLSEQFF. The CDR3 bases that were read are TGTGCCAGTAGACCGGGACTACTTTCTGAG.

Ten or more counts support this clone. The CDR3 extends 3 residues past the end of the read, so its final part is completed from the germline J gene. The genes are TRBV20-1 and TRBJ1-1; D gene unclear. V was clipped by 2 bases and J by 3 bases, with 7 bases between them. The CDR3 totals 12 residues. Germline V lookup: CDR1 DFQATT, CDR2 SNEGSKA (reference sequence). The covered CDR3 bases are TGCAGTGCTAGACCGCCGGACACTGAA. Encoded protein: CSARPPDTE. The whole CDR3 is CSARPPDTEAFF.

By share, this clone counts as medium-sized (0.01 to 0.1%). The read ends 3 residues before the CDR3 terminus; that terminus is restored from the germline J gene. The chain couples TRBV5-1 to TRBJ1-1, with D tentatively TRBD1 (6 bases). Trimming removed 4 bases from V and 0 bases from J, with 13 bases in between. The CDR3 is made up of 15 amino acids. The V gene's germline CDR1 is SGHRS and CDR2 YFSETQ. The covered CDR3 bases are TGCGCCAGCAGCCCAGGACAGTTATTGAACACTGAA. Amino acid sequence: CASSPGQLLNTE. The CDR3 reads in full as CASSPGQLLNTEAFF.